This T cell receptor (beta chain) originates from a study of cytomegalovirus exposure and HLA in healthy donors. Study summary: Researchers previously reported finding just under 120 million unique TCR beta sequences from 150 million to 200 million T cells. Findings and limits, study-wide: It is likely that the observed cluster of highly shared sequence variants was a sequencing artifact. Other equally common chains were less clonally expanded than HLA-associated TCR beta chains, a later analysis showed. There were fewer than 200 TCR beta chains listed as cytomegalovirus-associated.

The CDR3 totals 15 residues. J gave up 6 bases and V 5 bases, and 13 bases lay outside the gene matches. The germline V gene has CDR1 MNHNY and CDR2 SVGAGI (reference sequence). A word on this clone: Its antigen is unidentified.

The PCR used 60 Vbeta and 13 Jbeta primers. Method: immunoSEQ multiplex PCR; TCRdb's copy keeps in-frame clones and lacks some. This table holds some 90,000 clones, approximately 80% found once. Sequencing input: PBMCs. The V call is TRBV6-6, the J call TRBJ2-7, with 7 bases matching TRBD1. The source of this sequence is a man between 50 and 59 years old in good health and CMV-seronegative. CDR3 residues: CASSRRTGPPAEQYF. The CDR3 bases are TGTGCCAGCAGTAGACGGACAGGCCCACCGGCCGAGCAGTACTTC.